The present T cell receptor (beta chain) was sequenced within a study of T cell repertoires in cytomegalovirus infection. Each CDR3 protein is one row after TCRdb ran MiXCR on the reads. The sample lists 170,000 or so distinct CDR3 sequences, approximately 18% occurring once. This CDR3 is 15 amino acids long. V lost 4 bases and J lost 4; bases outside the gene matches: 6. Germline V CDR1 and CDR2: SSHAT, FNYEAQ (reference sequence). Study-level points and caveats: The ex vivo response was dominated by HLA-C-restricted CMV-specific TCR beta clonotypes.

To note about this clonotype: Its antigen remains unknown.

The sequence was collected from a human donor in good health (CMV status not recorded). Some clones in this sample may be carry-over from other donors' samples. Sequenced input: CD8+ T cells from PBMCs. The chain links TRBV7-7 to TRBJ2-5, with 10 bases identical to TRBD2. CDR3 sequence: CASSSSGGAIETQYF. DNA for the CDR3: TGTGCCAGCAGCTCCAGCGGGGGGGCCATAGAGACCCAGTACTTC. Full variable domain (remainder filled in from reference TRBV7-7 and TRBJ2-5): GAGVSQSPRYKVTKRGQDVTLRCDPISSHATLYWYQQALGQGPEFLTYFNYEAQPDKSGLPSDRFSAERPEGSISTLTIQRTEQRDSAMYRCASSSSGGAIETQYFGPGTRLLVL.